In its sample, the clone carrying this TCR beta chain was seen many times. Its antigen remains unknown. The V gene lost 5 bases and the J gene lost 7 bases, with 8 bases spanning the gap. Germline CDR1 is SQVTM and CDR2 is ANQGSEA. The CDR3 loop spans 10 amino acids. These data originate in a study of T cells in Graves' hyperthyroidism and ophthalmopathy. Study-wide findings and caveats: From stable hyperthyroidism, ophthalmopathy was set apart by a 13 V-J model.

The CDR3 regions of TCR beta were amplified from RNA transcripts. In the first-round RT-PCR of the TCR CDR3, the HTBI primer set was used. In TCRdb, the multiplex PCR reads were re-called with MiXCR into one record per CDR3 protein. The sample holds hundreds of thousands of distinct CDR3 sequences, around 22% seen once. Sequencing was carried out using blood. The chain recombines TRBV29-1 with TRBJ1-1; a possible D gene is TRBD1 (5 bases). The TCR originated in a woman aged 25 to 45 with Graves' ophthalmopathy. CDR3 sequence (DNA): TGCAGCGTTCACAGGATTGAAGCTTTCTTT. Amino acids: CSVHRIEAFF. Using reference TRBV29-1 and TRBJ1-1 for the parts outside the CDR3, the full variable domain is SAVISQKPSRDICQRGTSLTIQCQVDSQVTMMFWYRQQPGQSLTLIATANQGSEATYESGFVIDKFPISRPNLTFSTLTVSNMSPEDSSIYLCSVHRIEAFFGQGTRLTVV.